The 31 T cell receptor beta chains listed next were all sequenced from one sample in a study of beta chain features in type 1 diabetes. Every isolated RNA sample was fully reverse transcribed, so sequencing captured expressed TCRB transcripts. This table comes from immunoSEQ multiplex PCR, and its TCRdb copy is limited to in-frame clones, with some not included. The sample carries around 320,000 clones, 14% recorded once. Sequenced input: central memory CD4+ T cells from blood. These receptors were collected from a man in his thirties or forties in good health.

This clone has more than one count but fewer than ten. The chain is built from TRBV15 and TRBJ2-3, with 12 nucleotides matching TRBD2. The V and J ends lost 5 bases and 9 bases, in that order; junction bases with no gene match: 6. Germline lookup yields CDR1 LNHNV and CDR2 YYDKDF (reference sequence). The CDR3 is made up of 14 amino acids. CDR3 loop: CATSGLAGPDTQYF. In DNA, the CDR3 is TGTGCCACCAGCGGACTAGCGGGGCCCGACACGCAGTATTTT.

The V gene is TRBV30, the J gene TRBJ1-1; the D is unclear. V lost 4 bases and J lost 0, with 12 bases in between. Germline CDR1 is GTSNPN and CDR2 is SVGIG (reference sequence). This CDR3 region has 14 residues. CDR3 loop: CAWNLRNLNTEAFF. Written as DNA, the CDR3 is TGTGCCTGGAACCTGAGGAATTTGAACACTGAAGCTTTCTTT.

This clone was seen only a few times. V usage is TRBV6-6 and J usage is TRBJ1-4; D ambiguous. The germline CDR1 and CDR2 sequences are MNHNY and SVGAGI (reference sequence). This CDR3 spans 13 amino acids. The V end lost 6 bases, the J end lost 6 bases, and 11 bases lay between the germline ends. The CDR3 sequence: CASSPFTYEKLFF. The DNA of the CDR3 is TGTGCCAGCAGCCCCTTTACGTATGAAAAACTGTTTTTT.

The rearrangement uses TRBV5-6 and TRBJ2-7; D not resolved. Germline CDR1 is SGHDT and CDR2 is YYEEEE. V was cut by 3 bases and J by 0 bases, with 7 bases left in between. This CDR3 region has 13 residues. CDR3 in DNA: TGTGCCAGCAGCTACGGAGACTCCTACGAGCAGTACGTC. As protein: CASSYGDSYEQYV.

As regards this clone: A much larger clonotype is one base distant, so this may be a read error. This sequence joins TRBV6-1 and TRBJ2-7, with unresolved D. V lost 6 bases, J lost 3 bases, and 6 bases lay in between. The V gene's germline CDR1 is MNHNS and CDR2 SASEGT. The CDR3 spans 11 residues. CDR3 in amino acids: CASSLGYEQYF. In DNA form, the CDR3 reads TGTGCCAGCAGCCTAGGCTACGAGCAGTACTTC.

The CDR3 DNA sequence: TGCGCCAGCAGCTTCGAGGTCACCGGGGAGCTGTTTTTT. This codes for CASSFEVTGELFF. The chain couples TRBV5-1 to TRBJ2-2; no firm D call. The V end lost 2 bases, the J end lost 4 bases, and 6 bases lay between the germline ends. This CDR3 is 13 amino acids long. Germline V gene data show CDR1 as SGHRS and CDR2 as YFSETQ.

The chain combines TRBV6-1 with TRBJ2-7; D may be TRBD2 (7 bases). Germline-derived CDR1 and CDR2 are MNHNS and SASEGT. The CDR3 consists of 16 residues. Between the trimmed V and J ends, which lost 3 bases and 0 bases, there was a span of 15 bases. The CDR3 bases are TGTGCCAGCAGTGACATTGGCGGGGGCTCCTCCTACGAGCAGTACTTC. It encodes CASSDIGGGSSYEQYF.

The rearrangement links TRBV30 to TRBJ1-2; a possible D gene is TRBD1 (6 bases). The CDR3 loop spans 13 amino acids. V lost 1 base and J 4 bases, leaving 10 bases between the germline ends. Germline V lookup: CDR1 GTSNPN, CDR2 SVGIG (reference sequence). The CDR3 DNA is TGTGCCTGGAGTGCAGGGGAGAGCTATGGCTACACCTTC. It is translated as CAWSAGESYGYTF.

This chain links TRBV7-6 with TRBJ2-3; D unresolved. V was clipped by 3 bases and J by 6 bases, with 10 bases between them. This CDR3 comprises 13 residues. From germline, CDR1 is SGHVS and CDR2 FNYEAQ. The CDR3 region is CASSFVHGDTQYF. The CDR3 DNA is TGTGCCAGCAGCTTTGTTCATGGCGATACGCAGTATTTT.

The chain has TRBV14 and TRBJ2-2, with 11 bases matching TRBD2. The CDR3 runs to 17 residues. V shed 1 base and J 6 bases; nucleotides not matched to a gene: 7. Germline V gene data show CDR1 as SGHDN and CDR2 as FVKESK. The CDR3 nucleotides read TGTGCCAGCAGCCAAGCCCCGGGGGGACTAGCGGCCGGGGAGCTGTTTTTT. Translating it yields CASSQAPGGLAAGELFF. Full variable domain (rest looked up from reference TRBV14 and TRBJ2-2): EAGVTQFPSHSVIEKGQTVTLRCDPISGHDNLYWYRRVMGKEIKFLLHFVKESKQDESGMPNNRFLAERTGGTYSTLKVQPAELEDSGVYFCASSQAPGGLAAGELFFGEGSRLTVL.

As to this clone: The germline gene is not matched at one end of the junction; a read error may be the cause. The V and J genes are TRBV5-6 and TRBJ1-2, with D unresolved. The CDR3 is 18 residues long. Germline CDR1 is SGHDT and CDR2 is YYEEEE. CDR3 protein: CASSQDHGVSTTNYGYTF. The CDR3 DNA follows: TGCGCCAGCAGCCAAGATCATGGTGTATCCACCACTAACTATGGCTACACCTTC.

Only a few counts were recorded for this clone. The rearrangement uses TRBV7-6 and TRBJ2-4; perhaps TRBD2 as D (5 bases). The germline V gene has CDR1 SGHVS and CDR2 FNYEAQ. The CDR3 length is 15 residues. V lost 2 bases and J 3 bases, leaving 11 bases between the germline ends. The CDR3: CASSLSSGNKNIQYF. As DNA, the CDR3 is TGTGCCAGCAGCTTATCGAGCGGAAACAAAAACATTCAGTACTTC.

The chain joins TRBV11-2 to TRBJ2-1; D not resolved. This CDR3 comprises 11 residues. Germline V CDR1 and CDR2: SGHAT, FQNNGV. The V end lost 0 bases, the J end lost 13 bases, and 7 bases lay between the germline ends. In nucleotides, the CDR3 is TGTGCCAGCAGCTTAGACCGAAACCAGTTCTTC. It translates to CASSLDRNQFF.

This clone was seen ten or more times. This chain uses TRBV19 with TRBJ2-1, with D tentatively TRBD2 (6 bases). The germline V gene encodes CDR1 LNHDA and CDR2 SQIVND (reference sequence). The CDR3 contains 13 residues. Trimming removed 9 bases from V and 8 bases from J, with 17 bases in between. The CDR3 DNA sequence: TGTGCCAGCAAGCGTGACCGGAGGGATGAGCAGTTCTTC. It specifies CASKRDRRDEQFF.

Only a few counts were recorded for this clone. The chain has TRBV2 and TRBJ2-3; 9 nucleotides match TRBD2. J lost 3 bases, V lost 4 bases, and 5 bases had no gene match. The germline V gene has CDR1 SNHLY and CDR2 FYNNEI. The CDR3 is 15 amino acids. The CDR3 loop is CASSAAGGRTDTQYF. As DNA, the CDR3 is TGTGCCAGCAGTGCAGCGGGGGGCCGTACAGATACGCAGTATTTT. The full variable domain, completed using reference TRBV2 and TRBJ2-3, is EPEVTQTPSHQVTQMGQEVILRCVPISNHLYFYWYRQILGQKVEFLVSFYNNEISEKSEIFDDQFSVERPDGSNFTLKIRSTKLEDSAMYFCASSAAGGRTDTQYFGPGTRLTVL.

This clone was recorded many times. One end of the junction varies from germline; a read error may be responsible. The gene calls are TRBV5-1 and TRBJ2-2; 7 bases are a match to TRBD1. The CDR3 contains 15 residues. Germline V lookup: CDR1 SGHRS, CDR2 YFSETQ. CDR3: CASTLGQAKTGELFF. As DNA, the CDR3 is TGCGCCAGCACCCTCGGACAGGCGAAAACCGGGGAGCTGTTTTTT.

Only a few counts were recorded for this clone. The rearrangement uses TRBV5-6 and TRBJ2-5; weak D call: TRBD1 (6 bases). The V gene lost 2 bases and the J gene lost 1 base, with 9 bases spanning the gap. Germline CDR1 and CDR2: SGHDT and YYEEEE. This CDR3 has 14 residues. The CDR3 coding sequence is TGTGCCAGCAGCTTTGGACAGCCCCAAGAGACCCAGTACTTC. Translating gives CASSFGQPQETQYF.

The CDR3 here is CASSLVAGAGGKNEQFF. CDR3 DNA: TGTGCCAGCAGCTTAGTAGCCGGCGCGGGAGGGAAGAATGAGCAGTTCTTC. The chain joins TRBV7-2 to TRBJ2-1, with 9 positions matching TRBD2. The germline V gene encodes CDR1 SGHTA and CDR2 FQGNSA. V was clipped by 1 base and J by 7 bases; unmatched bases: 11. The CDR3 totals 17 residues.

The genes are TRBV6-6 and TRBJ1-2, with 7 bases fitting TRBD1. Germline assignment: CDR1 MNHNY and CDR2 SVGAGI (reference sequence). CDR3 length: 15 residues. With 5 bases clipped from V and 4 bases from J, the junction kept 10 bases outside the gene matches. The CDR3 is CASSHRGEGGYGYTF. The DNA for the CDR3 is TGTGCCAGCAGTCACAGGGGAGAGGGGGGCTATGGCTACACCTTC.

This clone has ten or more counts. The chain carries TRBV27 and TRBJ1-6, with no clear D. Germline lookup yields CDR1 MNHEY and CDR2 SMNVEV (reference sequence). This CDR3 is built from 13 residues. Trimming cost V 3 bases and J 7 bases, with 7 bases left between them. DNA of the CDR3: TGTGCCAGCAGTTTGTTGGACAATTCACCCCTCCACTTT. Translated: CASSLLDNSPLHF.

The rearrangement links TRBV5-4 to TRBJ2-7; 7 bases are a match to TRBD1. The CDR3 is 15 amino acids. After removal of 3 bases from V and 4 bases from J, the junction contained 10 bases not matched to a gene. Germline assignment: CDR1 SGHNT and CDR2 YYREEE (reference sequence). In DNA, the CDR3 is TGTGCCAGCAGCTATCGACAGGGCCCCCTATACGAGCAGTACTTC. Protein sequence: CASSYRQGPLYEQYF.

CDR3 in DNA: TGCGCCAGCAGCCAAGGCCTTAGCACAGATACGCAGTATTTT. This translates into CASSQGLSTDTQYF. V is TRBV4-3 and J is TRBJ2-3; D remains unclear. The CDR3 has 14 residues. Germline CDR1 is LGHNA and CDR2 is YSLEER. Trimming took 1 base from V and 0 from J, leaving 5 bases between them.

Ten or more counts support this clone. The V call is TRBV5-4, the J call TRBJ2-4; D is undetermined. Germline V gene lookup returns CDR1 SGHNT and CDR2 YYREEE (reference sequence). Between the trimmed V and J ends, which lost 1 base and 6 bases, there was a span of 8 bases. The CDR3 contains 13 residues. The DNA of the CDR3 is TGTGCCAGCAGCTTGCCAGGCCTAAACATTCAGTACTTC. It specifies CASSLPGLNIQYF.

V and J are TRBV2 and TRBJ2-5, with a tentative D call TRBD1 (5 bases). CDR3 length: 13 residues. CDR1 and CDR2 (germline): SNHLY, FYNNEI. Between the trimmed V and J ends, which lost 6 bases and 2 bases, there was a span of 10 bases. The DNA of the CDR3 is TGTGCCAGCAGCGGCCGACAGCAAGAGACCCAGTACTTC. As protein: CASSGRQQETQYF.

The chain carries TRBV5-6 and TRBJ1-4, with D possibly matching TRBD1 (6 bases). The V end lost 4 bases, the J end lost 7 bases, and 14 bases lay between the germline ends. From germline, CDR1 is SGHDT and CDR2 YYEEEE. The CDR3 is made up of 14 amino acids. CDR3 residues: CASSPDRRSEKLFF. The CDR3 nucleotides read TGTGCCAGCAGCCCGGACAGAAGGAGTGAAAAACTGTTTTTT.

This clone has more than one count but fewer than ten. The J gene is TRBJ1-1, the V gene TRBV29-1; D unclear. Trimming removed 7 bases at V and 1 base at J, with 13 bases between. CDR1 and CDR2 from the germline V gene are SQVTM and ANQGSEA. This CDR3 has 13 residues. The CDR3 nucleotides are TGCAGCGGTCTGTGGCTTGGGAACACTGAAGCTTTCTTT. Amino acids: CSGLWLGNTEAFF.

The chain combines TRBV15 with TRBJ2-5; the D is unclear. Per the germline V gene, CDR1 is LNHNV and CDR2 is YYDKDF (reference sequence). V lost 10 bases and J 5 bases, leaving 20 bases between the germline ends. The CDR3 runs to 14 residues. CDR3 nucleotides: TGTGCCAGCAGATTAGGCGTGGGCCTGGAGACCCAGTACTTC. Translated, it gives CASRLGVGLETQYF.

The genes are TRBV9 and TRBJ2-7, with D perhaps TRBD1 or TRBD2 (5 bases each). The CDR3 covers 13 residues. Germline V gene lookup returns CDR1 SGDLS and CDR2 YYNGEE. Trimming took off 5 bases at V and 7 bases at J, with 16 bases between the two ends. Written as DNA, the CDR3 is TGTGCCAGCAGTGAGGTGGGGGTAGGGGAGCAGTACGTC. Translated: CASSEVGVGEQYV.

This rearrangement joins TRBV2 to TRBJ1-3; D uncertain. Trimming took off 7 bases at V and 0 bases at J, with 7 bases between the two ends. CDR1 and CDR2 from the germline V gene are SNHLY and FYNNEI. The CDR3 length is 13 residues. This CDR3 is CASTGLSGNTIYF. The CDR3 DNA is TGTGCCAGCACGGGCCTCTCTGGAAACACCATATATTTT.

On this clone itself: Other DNA sequences in the same sample also yield this CDR3. The rearrangement joins TRBV18 to TRBJ1-2, with TRBD1 matching over 8 bases. Germline lookup yields CDR1 KGHSH and CDR2 LQKENI. The CDR3 covers 13 residues. Unmatched junction bases numbered 5, after V lost 3 bases and J lost 8 bases. CDR3 DNA: TGTGCCAGCTCACCGGACAGGGATTACGGCTACACCTTC. Protein: CASSPDRDYGYTF.

This clone was detected a few times. J is TRBJ2-3 and V is TRBV10-3; TRBD2 agrees at 12 bases. Losses at the gene ends were 6 bases for V and 6 bases for J; bases not matched to a gene: 7. CDR3 length equals 15 residues. CDR1 is ENHRY and CDR2 is SYGVKD in the germline V gene. The CDR3 region has the DNA TGTGCCATCAGGCGACTAGCGGGAGAGGGGGATACGCAGTATTTT. Translated: CAIRRLAGEGDTQYF.